The 29 T cell receptor beta chains presented below share a single source sample, sequenced in a study of blood T cell repertoires in COVID-19. Libraries were prepared by immunoSEQ multiplex PCR; TCRdb keeps only in-frame clonotypes and omits some of them. The sample lists 50,000 to 55,000 clones, around nine tenths seen once, with 3% to 4.5% in the top ten. Sequenced input: peripheral blood. The receptors were gathered from a man in his fifties or sixties with acute or convalescent COVID-19.

The V call is TRBV14, the J call TRBJ2-7; D might be TRBD2 (5 bases). Germline CDR1 reads SGHDN; CDR2 reads FVKESK. Deletions cut 5 bases from V and 3 bases from J, with 11 bases between. This CDR3 region has 13 residues. CDR3 DNA sequence: TGTGCCAGCAGCAAACGGGAAGTCTACGAGCAGTACTTC. Its protein is CASSKREVYEQYF. The variable domain in full, completed from reference TRBV14 and TRBJ2-7, reads EAGVTQFPSHSVIEKGQTVTLRCDPISGHDNLYWYRRVMGKEIKFLLHFVKESKQDESGMPNNRFLAERTGGTYSTLKVQPAELEDSGVYFCASSKREVYEQYFGPGTRLTVT.

The chain joins TRBV20-1 to TRBJ1-3, with D possibly being TRBD1 (5 bases). V dropped 3 bases and J dropped 2 bases, with 14 bases sitting between them. The CDR3 has 15 amino acids. Germline V gene sequence: CDR1 DFQATT, CDR2 SNEGSKA (reference sequence). CDR3 coding DNA: TGCAGTGCTAGTGCCGACAGTGCGCCTGGAAACACCATATATTTT. The encoded protein is CSASADSAPGNTIYF.

The genes are TRBV28 and TRBJ2-4; possible D gene TRBD2, 6 bases. Germline assignment: CDR1 MDHEN and CDR2 SYDVKM. The CDR3 loop spans 14 amino acids. V was pared by 5 bases and J by 8 bases, with 16 bases between. Written as DNA, the CDR3 is TGTGCCAGCAGTGGGGGAGGTCCACCGGACATTCAGTACTTC. Residues: CASSGGGPPDIQYF. Based on the CDR3 plus reference TRBV28 and TRBJ2-4, the full variable domain is DVKVTQSSRYLVKRTGEKVFLECVQDMDHENMFWYRQDPGLGLRLIYFSYDVKMKEKGDIPEGYSVSREKKERFSLILESASTNQTSMYLCASSGGGPPDIQYFGAGTRLSVL.

The chain uses TRBV2 and TRBJ1-2; 7 positions agree with TRBD1. Germline values: CDR1 SNHLY, CDR2 FYNNEI. This CDR3 region has 12 residues. V lost 8 bases to trimming and J lost 5 bases; unmatched junction nucleotides: 5. The CDR3 sequence is CASGGGQYGYTF. The CDR3 coding sequence is TGTGCCAGCGGAGGGGGCCAATATGGCTACACCTTC.

This sequence joins TRBV7-2 and TRBJ2-5, with 7 nucleotides matching TRBD1. This CDR3 is built from 14 residues. The germline V gene encodes CDR1 SGHTA and CDR2 FQGNSA. Trimming cost V 8 bases and J 7 bases; bases outside gene matches: 13. As DNA, the CDR3 is TGTGCCAGCCGGAGGACGACAGGGCAGGGGACCCAGTACTTC. This translates into CASRRTTGQGTQYF.

The chain carries TRBV30 and TRBJ1-2; possible D gene TRBD1, 5 bases. The CDR3 is 13 amino acids. Germline V CDR1 and CDR2: GTSNPN, SVGIG (reference sequence). V lost 2 bases and J lost 5, with 12 bases in between. The CDR3 sequence is CAWSLGVGYGYTF. In DNA, the CDR3 is TGTGCCTGGAGTCTAGGGGTGGGGTATGGCTACACCTTC. Full variable domain (missing parts from reference TRBV30 and TRBJ1-2): SQTIHQWPATLVQPVGSPLSLECTVEGTSNPNLYWYRQAAGRGLQLLFYSVGIGQISSEVPQNLSASRPQDRQFILSSKKLLLSDSGFYLCAWSLGVGYGYTFGSGTRLTVV.

This clone was observed a single time. The CDR3 region is CASTRPTGTGAHEQYF. The CDR3 bases are TGTGCCAGCACCAGACCCACCGGGACAGGGGCCCACGAGCAGTACTTC. The V call is TRBV6-6, the J call TRBJ2-7, with 10 bases identical to TRBD1. The CDR3 contains 16 residues. J lost 5 bases, V lost 7 bases, and 14 bases had no gene match. Germline V gene data show CDR1 as MNHNY and CDR2 as SVGAGI (reference sequence).

CDR3 region: CASGTGGHGYTF. In DNA, the CDR3 is TGTGCCAGCGGCACAGGGGGCCATGGCTACACCTTC. The gene calls are TRBV9 and TRBJ1-2, with 9 positions matching TRBD1. This CDR3 is built from 12 residues. Germline V gene data show CDR1 as SGDLS and CDR2 as YYNGEE. J was trimmed by 6 bases and V by 7 bases; bases with no gene match: 4.

The chain has TRBV30 and TRBJ2-5; D is unresolved. Trimming left V 0 bases short and J 2 bases short, with 7 bases between. The CDR3 covers 13 residues. Germline V lookup: CDR1 GTSNPN, CDR2 SVGIG (reference sequence). The CDR3 region has the DNA TGTGCCTGGAGTGTATCGAGTCAAGAGACCCAGTACTTC. Protein sequence: CAWSVSSQETQYF.

The CDR3 reads CASSPMDNYSNQPQHF. The CDR3 nucleotides read TGTGCCAGCAGTCCCATGGACAACTATAGCAATCAGCCCCAGCATTTT. The chain links TRBV28 to TRBJ1-5, with a possible D match to TRBD1 (5 bases). Germline loops: CDR1 MDHEN, CDR2 SYDVKM. CDR3 length equals 16 residues. V was shortened by 5 bases and J by 0 bases, with 14 bases between the two germline ends.

The chain couples TRBV30 to TRBJ2-7; possible D gene TRBD2, 5 bases. Germline-derived CDR1 and CDR2 are GTSNPN and SVGIG (reference sequence). This CDR3 comprises 12 residues. The V end was cut by 5 bases, the J end by 1 base, with 9 bases between. This CDR3 reads CAWGLLSYEQYF. As DNA, the CDR3 is TGTGCCTGGGGACTGTTATCCTACGAGCAGTACTTC.

The genes are TRBV5-1 and TRBJ1-3, with D unresolved. Deletions cut 0 bases from V and 8 bases from J, with 12 bases between. Per germline, CDR1 SGHRS and CDR2 YFSETQ. This CDR3 is built from 14 residues. The CDR3 loop is CASSLGDNRYTIYF. The DNA for the CDR3 is TGCGCCAGCAGCTTGGGTGACAATAGATACACCATATATTTT.

In its sample, this clone was seen once. The genes are TRBV6-5 and TRBJ2-5; tentatively, D is TRBD2 (5 bases). Germline values: CDR1 MNHEY, CDR2 SVGAGI. Trimming cost V 6 bases and J 7 bases, with 21 bases left between them. This CDR3 has 15 residues. The CDR3: CASRPRTGQVWTQYF. CDR3 in DNA: TGTGCCAGCAGACCAAGGACTGGGCAAGTTTGGACCCAGTACTTC.

The rearrangement links TRBV5-6 to TRBJ1-2; 8 nucleotides agree with TRBD1. The CDR3 loop spans 18 amino acids. Germline lookup yields CDR1 SGHDT and CDR2 YYEEEE. Losses at the gene ends were 6 bases for V and 2 bases for J; bases not matched to a gene: 18. CDR3 region: CASIPSRPDRVFNYGYTF. CDR3 in DNA: TGTGCCAGCATCCCTAGCCGACCGGACAGGGTCTTCAACTATGGCTACACCTTC.

The V call is TRBV28, the J call TRBJ1-2; no clear D. CDR1 MDHEN and CDR2 SYDVKM come from the germline V gene. The CDR3 spans 16 residues. V lost 5 bases to trimming and J lost 5 bases, with 21 bases between them. CDR3 region: CASSRRVGKVWYGYTF. The CDR3 bases are TGTGCCAGCAGTAGGAGGGTAGGGAAGGTTTGGTATGGCTACACCTTC.

In its sample, this clone was seen a few times. This CDR3 is also generated by other DNA sequences in the sample. The rearrangement uses TRBV28 and TRBJ1-3; 9 bases fit TRBD1. V lost 6 bases, J lost 4 bases, and 4 bases stayed unmatched. The CDR3 totals 14 residues. Per the germline V gene, CDR1 is MDHEN and CDR2 is SYDVKM. The CDR3, as DNA: TGTGCCAGCAGGGGACAGGGAAGCGGAAACACCATATATTTT. Protein: CASRGQGSGNTIYF.

This chain links TRBV7-8 with TRBJ2-3, with 7 bases identical to TRBD2. The CDR3 contains 17 residues. The V segment lost 2 bases and the J segment 0 bases; nucleotides outside the gene matches: 8. The germline gives CDR1 SGHVS, CDR2 FQNEAQ. CDR3 sequence reads: CASSLSGGRASTDTQYF. In nucleotides, the CDR3 is TGTGCCAGCAGCTTATCTGGGGGGAGGGCCAGCACAGATACGCAGTATTTT.

J is TRBJ1-5 and V is TRBV7-2, with 7 bases aligning to TRBD1. This CDR3 region has 16 residues. With V trimmed by 2 bases and J by 5 bases, 9 bases remained unmatched. Germline V gives CDR1 SGHTA, CDR2 FQGNSA. CDR3 residues: CASSLQPGGLDQPQHF. The CDR3 nucleotides are TGTGCCAGCAGCTTACAGCCAGGGGGGCTGGATCAGCCCCAGCATTTT.

This clone came up a few times. This sequence joins TRBV7-9 and TRBJ1-4, with D perhaps matching TRBD1 (5 bases). Trimming pared 7 bases from V and 8 bases from J, leaving 14 bases between. Germline CDR1 reads SEHNR; CDR2 reads FQNEAQ (reference sequence). This CDR3 comprises 13 residues. CDR3: CASTSQGTEKLFF. CDR3 in DNA: TGTGCCAGCACTTCCCAGGGAACGGAAAAACTGTTTTTT. Full variable domain (outside the CDR3, taken from reference TRBV7-9 and TRBJ1-4): DTGVSQNPRHKITKRGQNVTFRCDPISEHNRLYWYRQTLGQGPEFLTYFQNEAQLEKSRLLSDRFSAERPKGSFSTLEIQRTEQGDSAMYLCASTSQGTEKLFFGSGTQLSVL.

The chain employs TRBV27 and TRBJ1-2; D gene uncertain. Trimming stripped 3 bases from V and 0 bases from J, with 5 bases between. CDR3 length equals 13 residues. Germline CDR1 and CDR2: MNHEY and SMNVEV (reference sequence). The CDR3 sequence: CASSFYANYGYTF. The DNA of the CDR3 is TGTGCCAGCAGTTTTTATGCTAACTATGGCTACACCTTC.

V usage is TRBV7-6 and J usage is TRBJ2-1, with 13 bases lining up with TRBD2. After removal of 5 bases from V and 7 bases from J, the junction contained 2 bases not matched to a gene. Germline lookup yields CDR1 SGHVS and CDR2 FNYEAQ. This CDR3 is built from 14 residues. As DNA, the CDR3 is TGTGCCAGCAGCCGGACTAGCGGGAGTAATGAGCAGTTCTTC. This codes for CASSRTSGSNEQFF. Filled out from reference TRBV7-6 and TRBJ2-1, the complete variable domain reads GAGVSQSPRYKVTKRGQDVALRCDPISGHVSLYWYRQALGQGPEFLTYFNYEAQQDKSGLPNDRFSAERPEGSISTLTIQRTEQRDSAMYRCASSRTSGSNEQFFGPGTRLTVL.

The chain joins TRBV6-5 to TRBJ1-2, with 9 bases identical to TRBD1. V shed 2 bases, J shed 4 bases, and the junction held 8 bases outside the gene matches. The V gene's germline CDR1 is MNHEY and CDR2 SVGAGI. The CDR3 sequence is 16 residues long. For the CDR3, the DNA is TGTGCCAGCAGTTACGATACGACAGGGGGAAGCTATGGCTACACCTTC. Translation: CASSYDTTGGSYGYTF.

The chain links TRBV12-3 or TRBV12-4 to TRBJ1-1; 7 bases agree with TRBD1. After removal of 2 bases from V and 5 bases from J, the junction contained 2 bases not matched to a gene. The CDR3 loop spans 13 amino acids. The DNA of the CDR3 is TGTGCCAGCAGTTTATCAGGGGGGACTGAAGCTTTCTTT. Amino acid sequence: CASSLSGGTEAFF.

This clone has more than one count but fewer than ten. The chain is built from TRBV13 and TRBJ1-1; D is ambiguous. The germline gives CDR1 PRHDT, CDR2 FYEKMQ (reference sequence). The CDR3 has 13 amino acids. V lost 2 bases and J 7 bases, leaving 11 bases between the germline ends. The CDR3 sequence: CASSLSGVFEAFF. CDR3 DNA: TGTGCCAGCAGCTTATCCGGGGTTTTTGAAGCTTTCTTT.

This chain joins TRBV18 and TRBJ1-6; TRBD1 matches at 8 bases. V trimming: 3 bases; J trimming: 6 bases; junction bases outside the gene matches: 7. The germline CDR1 and CDR2 sequences are KGHSH and LQKENI. CDR3 size: 16 residues. The CDR3 here is CASSPRRDRPNSPLHF. The CDR3 nucleotides read TGTGCCAGCTCACCCCGGCGGGACAGGCCTAATTCACCCCTCCACTTT. Supplemented by reference TRBV18 and TRBJ1-6, the full variable domain reads NAGVMQNPRHLVRRRGQEARLRCSPMKGHSHVYWYRQLPEEGLKFMVYLQKENIIDESGMPKERFSAEFPKEGPSILRIQQVVRGDSAAYFCASSPRRDRPNSPLHFGNGTRLTVT.

The chain links TRBV19 to TRBJ2-7; tentatively, D is TRBD1 (5 bases). Germline values: CDR1 LNHDA, CDR2 SQIVND (reference sequence). Trimming took 5 bases from V and 6 from J, leaving 17 bases between them. This CDR3 is 14 amino acids long. The CDR3 spells CASSLQGYSPEQYF. The CDR3 bases are TGTGCCAGTAGTTTGCAGGGTTATTCGCCCGAGCAGTACTTC.

This clone was observed a handful of times. This chain uses TRBV7-9 with TRBJ1-1, with 8 positions matching TRBD1. This CDR3 is built from 12 residues. V lost 5 bases and J lost 8; bases outside the gene matches: 4. The germline V gene has CDR1 SEHNR and CDR2 FQNEAQ (reference sequence). Here the CDR3 reads CASSIGQGEAFF. The CDR3, as DNA: TGTGCCAGCAGCATTGGACAGGGAGAAGCTTTCTTT. Combining the CDR3 with reference TRBV7-9 and TRBJ1-1 gives the whole variable domain DTGVSQNPRHKITKRGQNVTFRCDPISEHNRLYWYRQTLGQGPEFLTYFQNEAQLEKSRLLSDRFSAERPKGSFSTLEIQRTEQGDSAMYLCASSIGQGEAFFGQGTRLTVV.

The genes are TRBV9 and TRBJ1-3; D not certain. Germline loops: CDR1 SGDLS, CDR2 YYNGEE. This CDR3 has 16 amino acids. V dropped 7 bases and J dropped 3 bases, with 20 bases sitting between them. DNA of the CDR3: TGTGCCAGCGGCGAGAGGACGGGAATCGGTGGAAACACCATATATTTT. Translated: CASGERTGIGGNTIYF.

The V and J genes are TRBV4-1 and TRBJ2-7; 9 bases align to TRBD1. Germline-derived CDR1 and CDR2 are MGHRA and YSYEKL. The CDR3 covers 15 residues. V lost 2 bases to trimming and J lost 1 base; unmatched junction nucleotides: 3. The CDR3 loop reads CASSQPGQGSYEQYF. The CDR3 region has the DNA TGCGCCAGCAGCCAACCGGGACAGGGATCCTACGAGCAGTACTTC.